This T cell receptor beta chain stems from a study of response to subunit inactivated influenza vaccine. Each CDR3 protein is one row after TCRdb ran MiXCR on the RT-PCR reads. The repertoire includes around 570,000 distinct CDR3 sequences, 6.5% to 8% of them detected once, and approximately 13% sits in the top ten. General observations from the study: The authors proposed limited new T cell recruitment per seasonal influenza vaccination.

The CDR3 contains 12 residues. V lost 3 bases and J 10 bases, leaving 10 bases between the germline ends. Germline V lookup: CDR1 LGHNA, CDR2 YNFKEQ. As for this clonotype: The antigen is undetermined.

The TCR comes from a man in his fifties or sixties who received an inactivated influenza vaccine. The sequencing used PBMCs from blood, collected less than 25 months after vaccination. The rearrangement uses TRBV4-2 and TRBJ2-1, with D hard to call. CDR3 sequence reads: CASSQIDGEQFF. The CDR3 nucleotides are TGTGCCAGCAGCCAGATAGATGGGGAGCAGTTCTTC.